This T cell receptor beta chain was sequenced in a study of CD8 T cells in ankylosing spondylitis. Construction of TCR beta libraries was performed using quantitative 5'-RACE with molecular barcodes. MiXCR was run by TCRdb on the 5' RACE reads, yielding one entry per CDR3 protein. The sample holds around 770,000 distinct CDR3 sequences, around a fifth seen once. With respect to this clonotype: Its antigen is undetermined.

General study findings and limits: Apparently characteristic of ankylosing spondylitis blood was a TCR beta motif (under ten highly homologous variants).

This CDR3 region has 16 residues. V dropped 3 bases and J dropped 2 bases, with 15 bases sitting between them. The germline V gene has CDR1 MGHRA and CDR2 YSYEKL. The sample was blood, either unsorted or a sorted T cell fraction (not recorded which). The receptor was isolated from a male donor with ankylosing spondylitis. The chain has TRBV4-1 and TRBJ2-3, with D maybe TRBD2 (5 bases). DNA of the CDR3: TGCGCCAGCAGCCAGATACTAGGCCCTCCCACAGATACGCAGTATTTT. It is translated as CASSQILGPPTDTQYF.